This T cell receptor beta chain originates from a study of T cell repertoires in cytomegalovirus infection. The CDR3 contains 15 residues. The V end lost 1 base, the J end lost 2 bases, and 12 bases lay between the germline ends. Germline V CDR1 and CDR2: SGHDT, YYEEEE. TCRdb reanalysed the reads using MiXCR and keeps one entry per CDR3 protein. The sample has approximately 630,000 distinct CDR3 sequences; 20% to 25% are singletons. This clonotype was counted between two and nine times. The clonotype comes from a human donor in good health (CMV status not recorded). Some clones in this sample may be carry-over from other donors' samples. J is TRBJ1-1 and V is TRBV5-6, with D hard to call. The sequencing input was CD8+ T cells from PBMCs. Here the CDR3 reads CASSLPPRINTEAFF. The CDR3 nucleotides read TGTGCCAGCAGCTTGCCCCCCCGCATCAACACTGAAGCTTTCTTT.